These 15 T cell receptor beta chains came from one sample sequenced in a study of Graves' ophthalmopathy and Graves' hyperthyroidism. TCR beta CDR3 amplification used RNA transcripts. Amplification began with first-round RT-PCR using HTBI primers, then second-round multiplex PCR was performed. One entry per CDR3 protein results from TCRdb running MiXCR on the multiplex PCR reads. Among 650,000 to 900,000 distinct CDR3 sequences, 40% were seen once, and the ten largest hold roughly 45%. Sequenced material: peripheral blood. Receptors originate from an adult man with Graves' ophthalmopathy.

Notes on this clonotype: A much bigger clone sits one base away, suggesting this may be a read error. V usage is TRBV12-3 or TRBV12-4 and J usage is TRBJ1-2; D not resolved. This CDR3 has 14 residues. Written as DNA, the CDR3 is TGTGCTAGTGGTCCCGAATACGGTCATTCTGGCTACACCTTC. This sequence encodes CASGPEYGHSGYTF.

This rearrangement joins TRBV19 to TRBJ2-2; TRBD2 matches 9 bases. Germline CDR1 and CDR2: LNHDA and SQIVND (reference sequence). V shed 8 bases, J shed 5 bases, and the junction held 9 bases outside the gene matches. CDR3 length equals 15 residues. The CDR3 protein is CASAIAGAPTGELFF. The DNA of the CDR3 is TGTGCCAGTGCCATAGCGGGGGCGCCTACCGGGGAGCTGTTTTTT.

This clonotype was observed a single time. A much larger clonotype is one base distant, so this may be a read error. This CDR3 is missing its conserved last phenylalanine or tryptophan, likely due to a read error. CDR3 nucleotides: TGTGCCAGCAGCGAGATCGGCAGGGGGTCACGAAAGACCCAGTACGTC. This sequence encodes CASSEIGRGSRKTQYV. V gene TRBV2 combines with J gene TRBJ2-5, with TRBD1 matching over 7 bases. Germline loops: CDR1 SNHLY, CDR2 FYNNEI. There are 16 residues in the CDR3. V dropped 6 bases and J dropped 6; count of bases not matched to a gene: 16.

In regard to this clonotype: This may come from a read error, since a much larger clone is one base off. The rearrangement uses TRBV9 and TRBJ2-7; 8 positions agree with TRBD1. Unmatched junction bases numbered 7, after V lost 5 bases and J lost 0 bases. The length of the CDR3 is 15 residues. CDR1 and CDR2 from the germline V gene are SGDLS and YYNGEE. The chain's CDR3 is CASRQGQASSYEQYF. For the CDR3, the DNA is TGTGCCAGCAGGCAGGGACAGGCTAGCTCCTACGAGCAGTACTTC.

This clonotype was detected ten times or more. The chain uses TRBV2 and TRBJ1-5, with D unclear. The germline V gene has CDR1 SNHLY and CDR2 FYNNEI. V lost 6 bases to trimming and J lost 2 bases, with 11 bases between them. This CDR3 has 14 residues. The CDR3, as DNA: TGTGCCAGCAGCGACCGACGGGGCAATCAGCCCCAGCATTTT. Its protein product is CASSDRRGNQPQHF. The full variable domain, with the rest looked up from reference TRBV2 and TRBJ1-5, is EPEVTQTPSHQVTQMGQEVILRCVPISNHLYFYWYRQILGQKVEFLVSFYNNEISEKSEIFDDQFSVERPDGSNFTLKIRSTKLEDSAMYFCASSDRRGNQPQHFGDGTRLSIL.

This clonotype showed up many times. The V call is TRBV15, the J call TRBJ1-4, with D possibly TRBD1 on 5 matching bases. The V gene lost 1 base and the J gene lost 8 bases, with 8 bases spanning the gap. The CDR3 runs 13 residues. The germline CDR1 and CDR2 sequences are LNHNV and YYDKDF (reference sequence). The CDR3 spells CATSRGGEEKLFF. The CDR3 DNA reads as TGTGCCACCAGCAGAGGGGGGGAGGAAAAACTGTTTTTT.

CDR3 loop: CSQATGSGANVLTF. CDR3 in DNA: TGCAGCCAGGCAACCGGTTCTGGGGCCAACGTCCTGACTTTC. The V call is TRBV29-1, the J call TRBJ2-6; no clear D gene. Trimming removed 8 bases from V and 1 base from J, with 12 bases in between. The CDR3 loop spans 14 amino acids. CDR1 is SQVTM and CDR2 is ANQGSEA in the germline V gene.

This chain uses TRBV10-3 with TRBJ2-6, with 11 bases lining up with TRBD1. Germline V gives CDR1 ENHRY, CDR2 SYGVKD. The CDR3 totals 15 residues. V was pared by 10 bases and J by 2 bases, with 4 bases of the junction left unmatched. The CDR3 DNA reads TGTGCCAGCAGGACAGGGGGCGCTGGGGCCAACGTCCTGACTTTC. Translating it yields CASRTGGAGANVLTF.

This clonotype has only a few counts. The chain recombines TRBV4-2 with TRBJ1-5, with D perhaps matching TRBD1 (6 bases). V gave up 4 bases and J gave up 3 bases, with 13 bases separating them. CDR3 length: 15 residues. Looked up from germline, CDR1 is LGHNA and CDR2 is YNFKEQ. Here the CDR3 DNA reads TGTGCCAGCAGCCGGGGGCAGGGAGTCAATCAGCCCCAGCATTTT. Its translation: CASSRGQGVNQPQHF.

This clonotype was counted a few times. CDR3 in DNA: TGTGCCAGCAGGATAACCTGGGACACACCCGACTATGGCTACACCTTC. Protein product: CASRITWDTPDYGYTF. The rearrangement uses TRBV25-1 and TRBJ1-2; possible D gene TRBD1, 6 bases. The length of the CDR3 is 16 residues. Per the germline V gene, CDR1 is MGHDK and CDR2 is SYGVNS. Trimming stripped 6 bases from V and 3 bases from J, with 20 bases between.

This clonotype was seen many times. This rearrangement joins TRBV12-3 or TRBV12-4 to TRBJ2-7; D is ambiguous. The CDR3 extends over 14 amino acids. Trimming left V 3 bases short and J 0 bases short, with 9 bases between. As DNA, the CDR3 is TGTGCCAGCAGTTTTAGTACAGACTCCTACGAGCAGTACTTC. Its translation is CASSFSTDSYEQYF.

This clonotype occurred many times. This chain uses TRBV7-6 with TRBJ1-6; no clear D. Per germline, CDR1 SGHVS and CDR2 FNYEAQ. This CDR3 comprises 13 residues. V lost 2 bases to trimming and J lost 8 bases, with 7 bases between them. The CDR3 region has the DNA TGTGCCAGCAGCTTACGGAACGATTCACCCCTCCACTTT. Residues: CASSLRNDSPLHF.

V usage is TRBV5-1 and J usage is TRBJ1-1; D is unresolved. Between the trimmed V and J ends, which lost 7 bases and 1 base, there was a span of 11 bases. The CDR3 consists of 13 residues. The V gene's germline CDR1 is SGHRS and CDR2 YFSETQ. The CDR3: CASSSLENTEAFF. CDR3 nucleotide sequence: TGCGCCAGCTCTTCATTGGAGAACACTGAAGCTTTCTTT. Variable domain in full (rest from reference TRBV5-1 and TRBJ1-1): KAGVTQTPRYLIKTRGQQVTLSCSPISGHRSVSWYQQTPGQGLQFLFEYFSETQRNKGNFPGRFSGRQFSNSRSEMNVSTLELGDSALYLCASSSLENTEAFFGQGTRLTVV.

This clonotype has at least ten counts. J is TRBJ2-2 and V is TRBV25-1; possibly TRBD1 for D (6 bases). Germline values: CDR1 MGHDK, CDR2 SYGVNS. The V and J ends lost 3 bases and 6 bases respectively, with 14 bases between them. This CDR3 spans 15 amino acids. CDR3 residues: CASSDAGAGPGELFF. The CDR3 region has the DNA TGTGCCAGCAGTGATGCAGGGGCTGGCCCCGGGGAGCTGTTTTTT.

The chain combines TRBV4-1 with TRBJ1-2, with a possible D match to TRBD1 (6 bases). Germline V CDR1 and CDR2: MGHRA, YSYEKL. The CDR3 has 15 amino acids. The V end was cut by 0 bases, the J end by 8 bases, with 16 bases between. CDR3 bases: TGCGCCAGCAGCCAAGATCATCCAGGGGCGAGGGGCTACACCTTC. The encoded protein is CASSQDHPGARGYTF.